This TCR beta chain was retrieved from a study of shared clonotypes between healthy human individuals. Whole-study findings and limits: Owing to a small donor count, the genetic and exposure-history diversity represented was limited. Among the subsets, naive ones generally showed larger estimated richness than memory ones. Unshared clonotypes carried lower generation probabilities than those common to all four donors.

As regards this clone: The target antigen is unknown.

The repertoire was sequenced with immunoSEQ multiplex PCR; TCRdb's copy has only in-frame clones and lacks some. Here the sample spans under 2.5 million clones, 80% to 95% being singletons. This CDR3 region has 14 residues. CDR1 and CDR2 from the germline V gene are LNHDA and SQIVND (reference sequence). V shed 7 bases, J shed 4 bases, and the junction held 9 bases outside the gene matches. The V and J genes are TRBV19 and TRBJ1-2, with TRBD1 matching 7 bases. Sequenced sample: naive CD4+ T cells from PBMCs. Subset defined: CD45RA+ positively selected. This clonotype was obtained from a man aged 18 to 29 in good health. Some clones in this sample may be carry-over from other donors' samples. In DNA, the CDR3 is TGTGCCAGTACGGCCGGGACAGAATTCTATGGCTACACCTTC. Its translation: CASTAGTEFYGYTF. The whole variable domain, filled in from reference TRBV19 and TRBJ1-2, reads DGGITQSPKYLFRKEGQNVTLSCEQNLNHDAMYWYRQDPGQGLRLIYYSQIVNDFQKGDIAEGYSVSREKKESFPLTVTSAQKNPTAFYLCASTAGTEFYGYTFGSGTRLTVV.